Only a few counts were recorded for the clone carrying this T cell receptor beta chain. The antigen remains unidentified. The CDR3 spans 14 residues. Per germline, CDR1 SGHDT and CDR2 YYEEEE. J gave up 6 bases and V 2 bases, and 5 bases lay outside the gene matches. TCRdb redid the calling of the 5' RACE reads with MiXCR, one entry per CDR3 protein. The repertoire holds approximately 350,000 distinct CDR3 sequences, with around a tenth as singletons. This specimen comes from a study of T cells after yellow fever vaccination. Study conclusions and caveats: Shared CD4/CD8 clonotypes were a small share, likely from convergent recombination. A large majority of primary-vaccination clones showed up again after the booster (96% CD4, about 87% CD8). Weaker, the secondary response had a peak occurring faster, on day 5 versus 15.

The genes are TRBV5-6 and TRBJ2-3; 8 positions match TRBD2. Material: PBMCs, obtained on the day of the first yellow fever vaccination. The TCR comes from a man aged 18 to 29 who received the YFV17D yellow fever vaccine. This CDR3 reads CASSFGTRPDTQYF. The DNA of the CDR3 is TGTGCCAGCAGCTTTGGGACTAGACCGGATACGCAGTATTTT.